The present entry profiles one T cell receptor beta chain with its context. This record comes from a study of blood T cell repertoires in COVID-19. Generated by immunoSEQ multiplex PCR, the TCRdb table keeps only in-frame clones and is missing some. This table holds about 260,000 clones, around 82% found once. V shed 2 bases and J 2 bases; nucleotides not matched to a gene: 9. CDR3 length: 16 amino acids. Germline assignment: CDR1 LGHDT and CDR2 YNNKEL (reference sequence). J is TRBJ2-7 and V is TRBV3-1 (or the pseudogene TRBV3-2); 7 nucleotides match TRBD2. This clonotype was obtained from a woman aged 50 to 60 who had recovered from COVID-19. The sequenced sample was peripheral blood. This chain's CDR3 is CASSQRQAGPAYEQYF. In DNA, the CDR3 is TGTGCCAGCAGCCAACGCCAAGCGGGGCCCGCCTACGAGCAGTACTTC.